This TCR beta chain emerged from a study of vaccination and CD4 T cells after COVID-19. Study context: The convalescents were made up of six males and four females, two of whom were Hispanic. The cells in question were stimulated using overlapping spike peptides derived from SARS-CoV-2, HCoV-NL63, HCoV-OC43 and HCoV-229E. Study-level findings and limits: Researchers report that a median approximately 90% of reactive clones in convalescent patients surfaced only post-vaccination.

Described treatment: roughly ten-day PBMC culture with coronavirus spike peptide pools or control peptides (ViraFEST assay). Antigen-specific T cell expansion with peptide pools preceded TCR sequencing in the ViraFEST approach. This clonotype was seen a few times. Its antigen is not known. Sequenced with the Oncomine TCR Beta short-read assay was DNA taken from cultured CD4+ T cells. TCRdb fed the PCR reads into MiXCR, producing one record per CDR3 protein. This sample has 4,100 or so distinct CDR3 sequences, with about 50% found just once. Germline CDR1 is SEHNR and CDR2 is FQNEAQ (reference sequence). V dropped 3 bases and J dropped 10 bases, with 13 bases sitting between them. The CDR3 runs 14 residues.

The sequence came from a human donor who had recovered from COVID-19. The sequencing sample was made of CD4+ T cells from blood, cultured in vitro. The chain combines TRBV7-9 with TRBJ1-6, with D maybe TRBD1 (5 bases). CDR3 region: CASSFTAGDSPLHF. DNA for the CDR3: TGTGCCAGCAGCTTTACCGCGGGGGACTCACCCCTCCACTTT.